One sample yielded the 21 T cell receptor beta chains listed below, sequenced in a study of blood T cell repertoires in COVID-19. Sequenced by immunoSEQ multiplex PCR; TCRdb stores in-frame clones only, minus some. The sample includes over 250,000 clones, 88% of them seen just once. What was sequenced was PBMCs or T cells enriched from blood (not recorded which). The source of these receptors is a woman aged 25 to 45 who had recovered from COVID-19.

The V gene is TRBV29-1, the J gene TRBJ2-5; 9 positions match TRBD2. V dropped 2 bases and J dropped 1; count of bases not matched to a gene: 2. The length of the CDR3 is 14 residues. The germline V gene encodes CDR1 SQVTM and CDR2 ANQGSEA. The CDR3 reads CSVETLAGQETQYF. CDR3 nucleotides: TGCAGCGTTGAAACACTAGCGGGCCAAGAGACCCAGTACTTC.

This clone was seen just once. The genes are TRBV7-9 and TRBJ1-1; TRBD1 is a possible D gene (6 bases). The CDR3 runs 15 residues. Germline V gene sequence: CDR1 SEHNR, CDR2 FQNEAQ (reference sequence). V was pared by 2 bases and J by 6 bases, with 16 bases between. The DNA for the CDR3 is TGTGCCAGCAGCTTATCAAACAGGGTTGGCGCTGAAGCTTTCTTT. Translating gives CASSLSNRVGAEAFF.

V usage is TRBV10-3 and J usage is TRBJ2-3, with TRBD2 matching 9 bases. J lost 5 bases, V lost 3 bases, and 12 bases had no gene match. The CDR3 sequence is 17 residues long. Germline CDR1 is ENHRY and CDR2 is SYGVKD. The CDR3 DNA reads TGTGCCATCAGTGAAACAGCGGGAGGCTATAATCGAGATACGCAGTATTTT. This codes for CAISETAGGYNRDTQYF.

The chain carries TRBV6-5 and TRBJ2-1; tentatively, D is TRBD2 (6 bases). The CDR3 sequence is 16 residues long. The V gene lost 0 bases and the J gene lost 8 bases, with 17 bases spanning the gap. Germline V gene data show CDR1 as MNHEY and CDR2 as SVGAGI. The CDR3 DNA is TGTGCCAGCAGTTACTCGACCGGGGGTAGGGGCGATGAGCAGTTCTTC. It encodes CASSYSTGGRGDEQFF.

The CDR3 DNA sequence: TGTGCCAGTTCAGCGGGGAGCTCCTACAATGAGCAGTTCTTC. Translating it yields CASSAGSSYNEQFF. This sequence joins TRBV6-6 and TRBJ2-1; 7 positions agree with TRBD2. The ends lost 9 bases at V and 0 bases at J; junction bases unmatched: 5. The germline V gene has CDR1 MNHNY and CDR2 SVGAGI (reference sequence). The CDR3 is 14 amino acids.

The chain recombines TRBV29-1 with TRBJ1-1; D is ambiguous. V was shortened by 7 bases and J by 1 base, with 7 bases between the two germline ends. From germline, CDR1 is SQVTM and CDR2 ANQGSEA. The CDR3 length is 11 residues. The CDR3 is CSGVKNTEAFF. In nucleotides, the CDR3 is TGCAGCGGCGTCAAGAACACTGAAGCTTTCTTT.

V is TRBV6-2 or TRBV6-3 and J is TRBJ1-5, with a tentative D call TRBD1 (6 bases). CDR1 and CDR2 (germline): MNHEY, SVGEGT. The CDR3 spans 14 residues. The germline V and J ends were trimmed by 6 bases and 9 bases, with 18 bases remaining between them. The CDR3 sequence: CASSPTTGPSPQHF. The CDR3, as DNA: TGTGCCAGCAGCCCGACGACAGGACCCTCGCCCCAGCATTTT.

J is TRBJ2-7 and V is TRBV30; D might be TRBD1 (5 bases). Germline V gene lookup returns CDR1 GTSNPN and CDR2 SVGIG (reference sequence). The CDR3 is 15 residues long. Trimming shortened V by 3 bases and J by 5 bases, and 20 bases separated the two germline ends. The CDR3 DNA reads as TGTGCCTGGAGCCACCCCTTATTCAGGGCCCACGAGCAGTACTTC. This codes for CAWSHPLFRAHEQYF.

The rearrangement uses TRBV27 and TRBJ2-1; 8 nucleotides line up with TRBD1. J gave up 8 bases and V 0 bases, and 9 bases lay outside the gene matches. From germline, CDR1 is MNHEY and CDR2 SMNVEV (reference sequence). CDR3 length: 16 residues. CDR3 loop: CASSLSRQGARDEQFF. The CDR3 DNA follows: TGTGCCAGCAGTTTATCGAGGCAGGGGGCGAGGGATGAGCAGTTCTTC.

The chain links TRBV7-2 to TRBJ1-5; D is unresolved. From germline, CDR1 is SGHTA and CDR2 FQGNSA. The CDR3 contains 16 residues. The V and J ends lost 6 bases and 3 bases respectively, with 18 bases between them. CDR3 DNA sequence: TGTGCCAGCAGATCTCGGACGGGAGGGTACAATCAGCCCCAGCATTTT. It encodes CASRSRTGGYNQPQHF.

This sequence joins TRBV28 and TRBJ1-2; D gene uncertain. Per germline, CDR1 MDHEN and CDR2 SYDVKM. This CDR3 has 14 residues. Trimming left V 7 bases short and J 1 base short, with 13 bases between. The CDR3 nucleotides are TGTGCCAGCATCACATTCGGGGTTAACTATGGCTACACCTTC. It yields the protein CASITFGVNYGYTF.

Here the CDR3 reads CASSLTAFSGNTIYF. The CDR3, as DNA: TGTGCCAGCAGTTTAACAGCTTTCTCTGGAAACACCATATATTTT. V and J are TRBV6-5 and TRBJ1-3; D is unresolved. The CDR3 loop spans 15 amino acids. V was shortened by 4 bases and J by 0 bases, with 10 bases between the two germline ends. Germline V gives CDR1 MNHEY, CDR2 SVGAGI.

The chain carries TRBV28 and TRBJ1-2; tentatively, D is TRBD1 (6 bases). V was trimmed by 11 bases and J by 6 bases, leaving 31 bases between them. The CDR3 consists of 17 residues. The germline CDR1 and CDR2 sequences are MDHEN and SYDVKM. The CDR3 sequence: CAARGGGAIGVGNGYTF. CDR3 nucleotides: TGTGCCGCTCGGGGCGGGGGGGCGATTGGTGTCGGGAATGGCTACACCTTC.

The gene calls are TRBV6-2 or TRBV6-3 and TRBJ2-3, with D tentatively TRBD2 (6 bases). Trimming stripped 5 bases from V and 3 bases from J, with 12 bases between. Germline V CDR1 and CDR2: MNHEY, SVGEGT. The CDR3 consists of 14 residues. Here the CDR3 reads CASSRTMETDTQYF. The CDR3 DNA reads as TGTGCCAGCAGTAGGACTATGGAAACAGATACGCAGTATTTT.

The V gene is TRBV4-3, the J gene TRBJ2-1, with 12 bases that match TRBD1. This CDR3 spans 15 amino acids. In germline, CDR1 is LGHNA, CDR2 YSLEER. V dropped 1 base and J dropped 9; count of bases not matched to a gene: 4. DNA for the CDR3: TGCGCCAGCAGCCAAGTAGGGACAGGGGGCGGTGAGCAGTTCTTC. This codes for CASSQVGTGGGEQFF.

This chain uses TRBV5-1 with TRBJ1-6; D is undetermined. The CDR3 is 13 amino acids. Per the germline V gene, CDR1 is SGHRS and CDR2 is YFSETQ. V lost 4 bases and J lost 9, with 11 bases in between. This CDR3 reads CASSPEMRSPLHF. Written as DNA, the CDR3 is TGCGCCAGCAGCCCGGAGATGCGTTCACCCCTCCACTTT.

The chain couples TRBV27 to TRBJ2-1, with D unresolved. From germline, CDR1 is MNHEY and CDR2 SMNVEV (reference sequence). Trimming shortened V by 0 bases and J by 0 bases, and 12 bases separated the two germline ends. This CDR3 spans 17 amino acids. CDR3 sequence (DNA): TGTGCCAGCAGTTTATCGAAAACATTATACTCCTACAATGAGCAGTTCTTC. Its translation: CASSLSKTLYSYNEQFF.

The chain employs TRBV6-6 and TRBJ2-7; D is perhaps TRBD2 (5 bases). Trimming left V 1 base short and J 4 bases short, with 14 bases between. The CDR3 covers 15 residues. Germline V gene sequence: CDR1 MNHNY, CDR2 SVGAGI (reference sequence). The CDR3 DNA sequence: TGTGCCAGCAGTTACTTCCCCAGCGGCCGATACGAGCAGTACTTC. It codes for CASSYFPSGRYEQYF.

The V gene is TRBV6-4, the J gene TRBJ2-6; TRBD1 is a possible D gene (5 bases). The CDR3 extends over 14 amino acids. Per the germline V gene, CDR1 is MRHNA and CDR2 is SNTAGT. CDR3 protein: CATRQGAGANVLTF. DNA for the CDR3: TGTGCTACCCGGCAGGGTGCTGGGGCCAACGTCCTGACTTTC.

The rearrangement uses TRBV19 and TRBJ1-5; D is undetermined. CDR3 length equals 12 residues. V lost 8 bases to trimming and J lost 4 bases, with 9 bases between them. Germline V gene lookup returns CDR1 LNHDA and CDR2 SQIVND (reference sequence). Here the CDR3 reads CASGEVNQPQHF. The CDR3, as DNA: TGTGCCAGTGGGGAGGTTAATCAGCCCCAGCATTTT.

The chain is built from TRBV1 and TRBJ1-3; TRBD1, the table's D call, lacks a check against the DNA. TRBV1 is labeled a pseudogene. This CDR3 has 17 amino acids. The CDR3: CTSSPSFRGQYGNTIYF. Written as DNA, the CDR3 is TGCACCAGCAGCCCGTCATTTCGGGGACAGTATGGAAACACCATATATTTT.